This record covers a single T cell receptor (beta chain). What it binds is not known. The germline gives CDR1 WSHSY, CDR2 SAAADI. There are 14 residues in the CDR3. V gave up 6 bases and J gave up 0 bases, with 12 bases separating them. The data belong to a study of CD8+CD57+ T cells in acquired aplastic anemia. Looking at the study overall: Average DNA yield from sorted CD4+ and CD8+ cells was approximately 3 ug. As sequenced from healthy donors, CD4+ cells averaged roughly 10 million reads.

Study results and limitations: The study identified twenty-nine CD8+ CDR3 sequences shared by patients and controls.

TCR beta VDJ and CDR3 were profiled, and genomic DNA was the template. TCRdb ran MiXCR on the reads and lists one entry per CDR3 protein. The sample records 42,000 or so distinct CDR3 sequences, roughly 65% being singletons. The chain couples TRBV10-2 to TRBJ2-7; D might be TRBD2 (6 bases). This clonotype originated in a human donor in good health, serving as a control. Sequencing used sorted CD4+, CD8+, or CD8+CD57+ T cells (not recorded which) from PBMCs. CDR3 sequence: CASSGGTASYEQYF. In nucleotides, the CDR3 is TGCGCCAGCAGCGGAGGGACGGCCTCCTACGAGCAGTACTTC.